Presented here are 30 T cell receptor beta chains from one specimen sequenced in a study of cytomegalovirus exposure and HLA in healthy donors. Clones were sequenced by immunoSEQ multiplex PCR, and TCRdb holds only the in-frame ones, with some missing. Of about 70,000 clones in the sample, around 94% were seen once. Sequencing was performed on PBMCs. The receptors derive from a man aged 18 to 35 in good health and CMV-seropositive.

The chain uses TRBV6-5 and TRBJ2-1; 7 nucleotides align to TRBD2. This CDR3 is 15 amino acids long. CDR1 is MNHEY, CDR2 SVGAGI, per germline. V dropped 6 bases and J dropped 9; count of bases not matched to a gene: 14. The CDR3 protein is CASSPTSEPVGEQFF. CDR3 sequence (DNA): TGTGCCAGCAGCCCCACTAGCGAGCCGGTTGGTGAGCAGTTCTTC.

The chain has TRBV6-5 and TRBJ1-3, with D possibly being TRBD1 (6 bases). CDR1 and CDR2 (germline): MNHEY, SVGAGI. Trimming pared 5 bases from V and 3 bases from J, leaving 11 bases between. The CDR3 totals 14 residues. CDR3 DNA sequence: TGTGCCAGCAGTACAGGGAGTGGTGGAAACACCATATATTTT. This sequence encodes CASSTGSGGNTIYF.

The chain uses TRBV19 and TRBJ2-7; 8 bases line up with TRBD1. The V and J ends lost 5 bases and 12 bases, in that order; junction bases with no gene match: 18. CDR1 and CDR2 (germline): LNHDA, SQIVND (reference sequence). The CDR3 has 15 residues. The CDR3 coding sequence is TGTGCCAGTAGTTCTGAAGGGACAGGCCTAAGACTACTGTACTTC. Its protein is CASSSEGTGLRLLYF.

As for this clone: This specimen includes other DNA sequences encoding the same CDR3. The chain joins TRBV11-2 to TRBJ2-2; 8 bases align to TRBD2. J was trimmed by 4 bases and V by 4 bases; bases with no gene match: 11. The CDR3 is made up of 17 amino acids. Per the germline V gene, CDR1 is SGHAT and CDR2 is FQNNGV. The CDR3 sequence: CASSSKRGGRGTGELFF. The CDR3 region has the DNA TGTGCCAGCAGCTCAAAACGGGGGGGCAGGGGCACCGGGGAGCTGTTTTTT.

This sequence joins TRBV28 and TRBJ2-7, with 7 bases matching TRBD2. Trimming at V came to 3 bases and at J to 3 bases, leaving 8 bases not matched to a gene. The CDR3 has 15 amino acids. Germline CDR1 is MDHEN and CDR2 is SYDVKM. The CDR3 nucleotides are TGTGCCAGCAGTTTCGGGGGGTCGGTAGACTACGAGCAGTACTTC. It is translated as CASSFGGSVDYEQYF.

The CDR3 coding sequence is TGTGCCAGTAGTATGACAGGGGTCTCCACTAACTATGGCTACACCTTC. This sequence encodes CASSMTGVSTNYGYTF. This chain joins TRBV19 and TRBJ1-2; 8 nucleotides align to TRBD1. Per the germline V gene, CDR1 is LNHDA and CDR2 is SQIVND (reference sequence). V trimming: 3 bases; J trimming: 0 bases; junction bases outside the gene matches: 6. The CDR3 totals 16 residues.

The chain combines TRBV29-1 with TRBJ1-1; TRBD1 is a possible D gene (5 bases). From germline, CDR1 is SQVTM and CDR2 ANQGSEA. The CDR3 sequence is 14 residues long. Trimming took off 4 bases at V and 4 bases at J, with 16 bases between the two ends. The CDR3 nucleotides read TGCAGCGTTGCCATGGCAGGGTTTGGCACTGAAGCTTTCTTT. This encodes CSVAMAGFGTEAFF.

V is TRBV10-3 and J is TRBJ2-1; TRBD1 matches 9 bases. This CDR3 has 12 amino acids. Per germline, CDR1 ENHRY and CDR2 SYGVKD. Trimming took 8 bases from V and 6 from J; bases not matched to a gene: 2. The CDR3 sequence is CAIGDRVNEQFF. In DNA, the CDR3 is TGTGCCATCGGGGACAGGGTCAATGAGCAGTTCTTC.

The genes are TRBV6-5 and TRBJ2-7; D may be TRBD2 (6 bases). Germline V gene data show CDR1 as MNHEY and CDR2 as SVGAGI. Trimming cost V 0 bases and J 0 bases, with 12 bases left between them. CDR3 length: 16 amino acids. The chain's CDR3 is CASSYSPAGLSYEQYF. CDR3 nucleotide sequence: TGTGCCAGCAGTTACTCCCCAGCGGGCCTCTCCTACGAGCAGTACTTC.

The chain couples TRBV7-6 to TRBJ2-7; 8 bases map to TRBD1. Germline V gene sequence: CDR1 SGHVS, CDR2 FNYEAQ. The CDR3 contains 14 residues. V was clipped by 2 bases and J by 3 bases; unmatched bases: 3. The chain's CDR3 is CASSLSGGLYEQYF. The CDR3 DNA reads TGTGCCAGCAGCTTATCAGGGGGCCTCTACGAGCAGTACTTC. Combining the CDR3 with reference TRBV7-6 and TRBJ2-7 gives the whole variable domain GAGVSQSPRYKVTKRGQDVALRCDPISGHVSLYWYRQALGQGPEFLTYFNYEAQQDKSGLPNDRFSAERPEGSISTLTIQRTEQRDSAMYRCASSLSGGLYEQYFGPGTRLTVT.

This rearrangement joins TRBV30 to TRBJ2-7; TRBD1 is a possible D gene (5 bases). V lost 4 bases, J lost 5 bases, and 15 bases lay in between. Looked up from germline, CDR1 is GTSNPN and CDR2 is SVGIG (reference sequence). There are 13 residues in the CDR3. CDR3 coding DNA: TGTGCCTGGAATCCCCTAGGGGCCGACGAGCAGTACTTC. It specifies CAWNPLGADEQYF.

CDR3 residues: CASSAGQDNLYEQYF. The CDR3, as DNA: TGTGCCAGCAGCGCCGGACAGGACAACCTCTACGAGCAGTACTTC. The rearrangement uses TRBV9 and TRBJ2-7; 7 nucleotides agree with TRBD1. Germline V lookup: CDR1 SGDLS, CDR2 YYNGEE. After removal of 3 bases from V and 3 bases from J, the junction contained 9 bases not matched to a gene. The CDR3 is made up of 15 amino acids.

This chain joins TRBV6-5 and TRBJ2-6; D might be TRBD1 (6 bases). This CDR3 is built from 15 residues. Trimming stripped 6 bases from V and 2 bases from J, with 11 bases between. Germline assignment: CDR1 MNHEY and CDR2 SVGAGI. The CDR3 protein is CASSSSGAGANVLTF. CDR3 bases: TGTGCCAGCAGCTCTTCAGGGGCTGGGGCCAACGTCCTGACTTTC.

The rearrangement joins TRBV18 to TRBJ2-7; TRBD1 might be the D (5 bases). The CDR3 is 17 residues long. V was clipped by 2 bases and J by 0 bases, with 17 bases between them. Per germline, CDR1 KGHSH and CDR2 LQKENI. CDR3 loop: CASSPKLTAKTSYEQYF. In DNA form, the CDR3 reads TGTGCCAGCTCACCAAAATTGACAGCTAAGACCTCCTACGAGCAGTACTTC.

The J gene is TRBJ1-6, the V gene TRBV7-7, with D hard to call. The CDR3 extends over 16 amino acids. Per the germline V gene, CDR1 is SSHAT and CDR2 is FNYEAQ (reference sequence). The CDR3 coding sequence is TGTGCTAGCCCCGCGGGCAGTTACTCCTATAATTCACCCCTCCACTTT. Protein product: CASPAGSYSYNSPLHF.

The chain joins TRBV19 to TRBJ1-5; a possible D gene is TRBD1 (6 bases). Germline values: CDR1 LNHDA, CDR2 SQIVND (reference sequence). With 5 bases removed from V and 3 bases from J, the gap between germline ends came to 14 bases. The length of the CDR3 is 15 residues. CDR3 bases: TGTGCCAGTAGTGGTACAGGGTTAATCAATCAGCCCCAGCATTTT. The encoded protein is CASSGTGLINQPQHF.

V gene TRBV28 combines with J gene TRBJ2-3, with a possible D match to TRBD1 (5 bases). Between the trimmed V and J ends, which lost 2 bases and 2 bases, there was a span of 11 bases. The CDR3 is 15 residues long. Germline V gene sequence: CDR1 MDHEN, CDR2 SYDVKM. The chain's CDR3 is CASSLAPGYTDTQYF. The CDR3 bases are TGTGCCAGCAGTTTAGCCCCAGGGTACACAGATACGCAGTATTTT.

The rearrangement joins TRBV9 to TRBJ2-3, with 8 nucleotides matching TRBD2. This CDR3 contains 15 residues. V shed 6 bases and J 2 bases; nucleotides not matched to a gene: 8. CDR1 and CDR2 from the germline V gene are SGDLS and YYNGEE. As DNA, the CDR3 is TGTGCCAGCACCCGTGGGCGGGGGGACACAGATACGCAGTATTTT. Its translation: CASTRGRGDTDTQYF.

V gene TRBV18 combines with J gene TRBJ2-6; 10 nucleotides match TRBD1. Germline values: CDR1 KGHSH, CDR2 LQKENI. J was trimmed by 0 bases and V by 2 bases; bases with no gene match: 1. This CDR3 is built from 17 residues. This chain's CDR3 is CASSPRTGGSGANVLTF. The CDR3 nucleotides read TGTGCCAGCTCACCAAGGACAGGGGGCTCTGGGGCCAACGTCCTGACTTTC.

The J gene is TRBJ2-1, the V gene TRBV5-5; D remains ambiguous. The V gene's germline CDR1 is SGHKS and CDR2 YYEKEE (reference sequence). V was shortened by 2 bases and J by 8 bases, with 5 bases between the two germline ends. This CDR3 has 11 amino acids. The chain's CDR3 is CASSFLDEQFF. DNA of the CDR3: TGTGCCAGCAGCTTTTTAGATGAGCAGTTCTTC.

The rearrangement joins TRBV10-3 to TRBJ2-7; TRBD2 matches at 10 bases. This CDR3 has 14 amino acids. V was pared by 6 bases and J by 0 bases, with 2 bases of the junction left unmatched. Germline V gene data show CDR1 as ENHRY and CDR2 as SYGVKD. The CDR3 DNA sequence: TGTGCCATCAGCCTAGCGGGAGTCTCCTACGAGCAGTACTTC. It is translated as CAISLAGVSYEQYF.

The CDR3, as DNA: TGTGCCAGTAGTATGAGGCTCGGTGAGCGGGAATACACCGGGGAGCTGTTTTTT. It is translated as CASSMRLGEREYTGELFF. J is TRBJ2-2 and V is TRBV19, with TRBD2 matching over 7 bases. Germline loops: CDR1 LNHDA, CDR2 SQIVND (reference sequence). V shed 3 bases and J 3 bases; nucleotides not matched to a gene: 13. CDR3 length: 18 residues.

This chain joins TRBV11-2 and TRBJ1-1; D is unclear. The CDR3 runs to 14 residues. V gave up 6 bases and J gave up 1 base, with 12 bases separating them. Germline CDR1 is SGHAT and CDR2 is FQNNGV. The CDR3: CASRNPRANTEAFF. CDR3 sequence (DNA): TGTGCCAGCAGGAACCCGAGAGCGAACACTGAAGCTTTCTTT.

This clone was seen just once. The CDR3 DNA reads TGTGCCAGCAGCTTAGCAGCCATGAACACTGAAGCTTTCTTT. Protein sequence: CASSLAAMNTEAFF. V is TRBV7-9 and J is TRBJ1-1; D not resolved. Trimming took 0 bases from V and 0 from J, leaving 5 bases between them. This CDR3 contains 14 residues. Germline loops: CDR1 SEHNR, CDR2 FQNEAQ (reference sequence).

The CDR3 DNA reads as TGTGCCATCAGAGCACAGGGGGCCGGGGAGCTGTTTTTT. It specifies CAIRAQGAGELFF. V and J are TRBV10-3 and TRBJ2-2, with 8 nucleotides matching TRBD1. The V gene's germline CDR1 is ENHRY and CDR2 SYGVKD. CDR3 length: 13 residues. V shed 6 bases, J shed 6 bases, and the junction held 3 bases outside the gene matches.

V usage is TRBV29-1 and J usage is TRBJ2-2, with D possibly TRBD1 on 5 matching bases. V lost 2 bases and J lost 2, with 9 bases in between. Per the germline V gene, CDR1 is SQVTM and CDR2 is ANQGSEA. CDR3 length equals 14 residues. Here the CDR3 DNA reads TGCAGCGTTGAATGGACACCAAACACCGGGGAGCTGTTTTTT. This gives the protein CSVEWTPNTGELFF.

The gene calls are TRBV5-1 and TRBJ2-1; possible D gene TRBD2, 6 bases. The CDR3 loop spans 14 amino acids. Germline V lookup: CDR1 SGHRS, CDR2 YFSETQ. Trimming pared 4 bases from V and 6 bases from J, leaving 14 bases between. CDR3 sequence (DNA): TGCGCCAGCAGCCCCTACAGGAGGGCCAATGAGCAGTTCTTC. The encoded protein is CASSPYRRANEQFF.

The genes are TRBV6-5 and TRBJ2-5; TRBD2 agrees at 9 bases. The trim removed 3 bases at V and 5 bases at J, leaving 7 bases unmatched. The CDR3 covers 15 residues. Per the germline V gene, CDR1 is MNHEY and CDR2 is SVGAGI. As DNA, the CDR3 is TGTGCCAGCAGTTATTCGACTAGCGGTGGTGAGACCCAGTACTTC. Protein sequence: CASSYSTSGGETQYF.

The chain is built from TRBV6-1 and TRBJ2-1; perhaps TRBD2 as D (6 bases). The CDR3 is 15 amino acids. CDR1 MNHNS and CDR2 SASEGT come from the germline V gene. Trimming left V 11 bases short and J 5 bases short, with 22 bases between. The CDR3 protein is CASSTVRESHNEQFF. CDR3 in DNA: TGTGCCTCTTCTACGGTCCGGGAGTCCCACAATGAGCAGTTCTTC.

The J gene is TRBJ2-7, the V gene TRBV28; D perhaps matches TRBD2 (5 bases). The CDR3 length is 11 residues. Deletions cut 7 bases from V and 3 bases from J, with 7 bases between. The germline CDR1 and CDR2 sequences are MDHEN and SYDVKM. The CDR3 DNA is TGTGCCAGCATCGGGAACTACGAGCAGTACTTC. Residues: CASIGNYEQYF.